The rows below give T cell receptor beta chains drawn from one sample of a study of blood T cells in healthy people across ages. TCRdb passed the 5' RACE reads through MiXCR, listing each CDR3 protein once. Among about 1.5 million distinct CDR3 sequences listed, roughly two fifths were seen once. Sequencing was carried out using blood. All receptors come from a woman aged 18-30 years in good health. CDR3s include the opening cysteine and the closing phenylalanine or tryptophan. A D gene is named only where the DNA matches it firmly. A row's size may be missing; if present it is once, few, many or a size class.

clone_size: .; j_call: TRBJ2-1; d_call: .; v_call: TRBV11-2; cdr3_aa: CASSPTIAPGNEQFF; cdr3_nt: TGTGCCAGCAGCCCAACTATAGCGCCTGGCAATGAGCAGTTCTTC
clone_size: few; j_call: TRBJ2-7; d_call: .; v_call: TRBV20-1; cdr3_aa: CSARQYEQYF; cdr3_nt: TGCAGTGCTAGGCAGTACGAGCAGTACTTC
clone_size: few; j_call: TRBJ1-2; d_call: TRBD1; v_call: TRBV7-2; cdr3_aa: CASSLLQGIYGYTF; cdr3_nt: TGTGCCAGCAGCTTACTACAGGGGATCTATGGCTACACCTTC
clone_size: few; j_call: TRBJ2-1; d_call: TRBD1; v_call: TRBV12-3/TRBV12-4; cdr3_aa: CASRPKTGAQFF; cdr3_nt: TGTGCCAGCAGACCAAAAACAGGGGCACAGTTCTTC
clone_size: .; j_call: TRBJ1-6; d_call: .; v_call: TRBV25-1; cdr3_aa: CASSEFRSPLHF; cdr3_nt: TGTGCCAGCAGTGAATTTCGTTCACCCCTCCACTTT
clone_size: .; j_call: TRBJ2-3; d_call: TRBD1; v_call: TRBV4-1; cdr3_aa: CASTLDRGSDTQYF; cdr3_nt: TGCGCCAGCACCCTAGACAGGGGATCGGATACGCAGTATTTT
clone_size: .; j_call: TRBJ2-1; d_call: TRBD2; v_call: TRBV27; cdr3_aa: CASSTLPGGIDEQFF; cdr3_nt: TGTGCCAGCAGTACCCTACCGGGAGGTATAGATGAGCAGTTCTTC
clone_size: few; j_call: TRBJ2-1; d_call: .; v_call: TRBV29-1; cdr3_aa: CSVVGRNSYNEQFF; cdr3_nt: TGCAGCGTTGTAGGGAGAAACTCCTACAATGAGCAGTTCTTC
clone_size: .; j_call: TRBJ1-2; d_call: .; v_call: TRBV29-1; cdr3_aa: CSVENWAGTNYGYTF; cdr3_nt: TGCAGCGTTGAAAATTGGGCAGGGACCAACTATGGCTACACCTTC
clone_size: .; j_call: TRBJ2-7; d_call: .; v_call: TRBV20-1; cdr3_aa: CSAGAESYEQYF; cdr3_nt: TGCAGTGCGGGGGCAGAGTCCTACGAGCAGTACTTC
clone_size: .; j_call: TRBJ2-1; d_call: .; v_call: TRBV20-1; cdr3_aa: CSAREARGPLNYNEQFF; cdr3_nt: TGCAGTGCTAGAGAGGCCAGGGGACCTCTTAACTACAATGAGCAGTTCTTC
clone_size: few; j_call: TRBJ2-5; d_call: .; v_call: TRBV4-1; cdr3_aa: CASSQERSGTEETQYF; cdr3_nt: TGCGCCAGCAGCCAAGAAAGAAGTGGGACGGAAGAGACCCAGTACTTC
clone_size: few; j_call: TRBJ2-1; d_call: TRBD2; v_call: TRBV4-1; cdr3_aa: CASSQDRGLANEQFF; cdr3_nt: TGCGCCAGCAGCCAAGACCGGGGACTAGCTAATGAGCAGTTCTTC
clone_size: .; j_call: TRBJ2-2; d_call: .; v_call: TRBV2; cdr3_aa: CATRTQGQGGELFF; cdr3_nt: TGTGCCACCAGAACTCAGGGGCAAGGCGGGGAGCTGTTTTTT
clone_size: .; j_call: TRBJ2-7; d_call: .; v_call: TRBV7-2; cdr3_aa: CASSLWGRGLSSYEQYF; cdr3_nt: TGTGCCAGCAGCTTGTGGGGGCGGGGCCTGAGCTCCTACGAGCAGTACTTC
clone_size: .; j_call: TRBJ2-1; d_call: .; v_call: TRBV4-3; cdr3_aa: CASSQGTGIAYNEQFF; cdr3_nt: TGCGCCAGCAGCCAGGGAACAGGGATCGCCTACAATGAGCAGTTCTTC
clone_size: .; j_call: TRBJ1-2; d_call: TRBD1; v_call: TRBV29-1; cdr3_aa: CSVLGTAYTGYGYTF; cdr3_nt: TGCAGCGTTTTAGGGACAGCGTACACTGGCTATGGCTACACCTTC
clone_size: .; j_call: TRBJ2-1; d_call: .; v_call: TRBV7-2; cdr3_aa: CASRFPGTYNEQFF; cdr3_nt: TGTGCCAGCAGATTTCCGGGTACCTACAATGAGCAGTTCTTC
clone_size: .; j_call: TRBJ1-2; d_call: .; v_call: TRBV10-3; cdr3_aa: CASGAPDYGYTF; cdr3_nt: TGTGCCTCCGGGGCTCCGGACTATGGCTACACCTTC
clone_size: .; j_call: TRBJ2-7; d_call: .; v_call: TRBV6-6; cdr3_aa: CASSYKSRHSYEQYF; cdr3_nt: TGTGCCAGCAGTTATAAGTCTAGGCATTCCTACGAGCAGTACTTC
clone_size: .; j_call: TRBJ1-4; d_call: .; v_call: TRBV7-2; cdr3_aa: CASSSTGLNEKLFF; cdr3_nt: TGTGCCAGCAGCTCCACAGGTCTTAATGAAAAACTGTTTTTT
clone_size: .; j_call: TRBJ2-7; d_call: .; v_call: TRBV7-9; cdr3_aa: CASSWVGGEQYF; cdr3_nt: TGTGCCAGCAGCTGGGTAGGGGGTGAGCAGTACTTC
clone_size: .; j_call: TRBJ2-5; d_call: .; v_call: TRBV30; cdr3_aa: CACTGALGQYF; cdr3_nt: TGTGCCTGCACCGGGGCCCTTGGGCAGTACTTC
clone_size: .; j_call: TRBJ2-7; d_call: .; v_call: TRBV7-2; cdr3_aa: CASSSLPTILVWDNEQYF; cdr3_nt: TGTGCCAGCAGCTCTTTGCCCACCATACTAGTTTGGGACAATGAGCAGTACTTC
clone_size: .; j_call: TRBJ2-2; d_call: TRBD1; v_call: TRBV18; cdr3_aa: CASSPGTGYTGELFF; cdr3_nt: TGTGCCAGCTCACCAGGGACAGGGTACACCGGGGAGCTGTTTTTT
clone_size: .; j_call: TRBJ1-6; d_call: .; v_call: TRBV7-8; cdr3_aa: CASSPYGDGNSPLHF; cdr3_nt: TGTGCCAGCAGCCCGTACGGAGACGGCAATTCACCCCTCCACTTT
clone_size: .; j_call: TRBJ2-5; d_call: TRBD1; v_call: TRBV4-3; cdr3_aa: CASSSTTGSNEQYF; cdr3_nt: TGCGCCAGCAGCTCCACGACAGGGTCGAATGAGCAGTACTTC
clone_size: .; j_call: TRBJ1-1; d_call: TRBD1; v_call: TRBV6-6; cdr3_aa: CASRPTGRDTEAFF; cdr3_nt: TGTGCCAGCAGACCGACAGGGAGGGACACTGAAGCTTTCTTT
clone_size: .; j_call: TRBJ2-7; d_call: TRBD2; v_call: TRBV20-1; cdr3_aa: CSALAGGSSSYEQYF; cdr3_nt: TGCAGTGCTCTGGCGGGGGGCTCCAGCTCCTACGAGCAGTACTTC
clone_size: .; j_call: TRBJ2-5; d_call: .; v_call: TRBV15; cdr3_aa: CATSPVFGVRETQYF; cdr3_nt: TGTGCCACCAGCCCTGTTTTCGGAGTTCGAGAGACCCAGTACTTC
clone_size: few; j_call: TRBJ2-7; d_call: TRBD1; v_call: TRBV4-3; cdr3_aa: CASSQVSGTAYEQYF; cdr3_nt: TGCGCCAGCAGCCAGGTCTCCGGGACAGCCTACGAGCAGTACTTC
clone_size: .; j_call: TRBJ2-6; d_call: .; v_call: TRBV9; cdr3_aa: CASSARVQGSSGANVLTF; cdr3_nt: TGTGCCAGCAGCGCTAGAGTCCAGGGTTCCTCTGGGGCCAACGTCCTGACTTTC